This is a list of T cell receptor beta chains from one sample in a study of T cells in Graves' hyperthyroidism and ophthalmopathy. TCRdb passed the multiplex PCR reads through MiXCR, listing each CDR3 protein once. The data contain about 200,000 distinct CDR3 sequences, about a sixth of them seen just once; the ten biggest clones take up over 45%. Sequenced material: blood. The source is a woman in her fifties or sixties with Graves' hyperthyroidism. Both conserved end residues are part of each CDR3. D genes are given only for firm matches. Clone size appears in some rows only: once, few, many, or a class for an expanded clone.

cdr3_aa: CASSQRGRGRETQYF; cdr3_nt: TGTGCCAGCAGTCAGCGGGGGCGCGGTCGTGAGACCCAGTACTTC; v_call: TRBV27; cdr3_length: 15; clone_size: .; d_call: TRBD2; j_call: TRBJ2-5
cdr3_aa: CASSAGTEGAEAFF; cdr3_nt: TGTGCCAGCAGCGCGGGAACAGAGGGGGCTGAAGCTTTCTTT; v_call: TRBV9; cdr3_length: 14; clone_size: few; d_call: .; j_call: TRBJ1-1
cdr3_aa: CASSSTIRTSGWNVETQYF; cdr3_nt: TGTGCCAGCAGTTCCACCATCCGGACTAGCGGGTGGAACGTGGAGACCCAGTACTTC; v_call: TRBV27; cdr3_length: 19; clone_size: many; d_call: TRBD2; j_call: TRBJ2-5
cdr3_aa: CASSYSIMDTQYF; cdr3_nt: TGTGCCAGCAGTTACTCCATTATGGATACGCAGTATTTT; v_call: TRBV6-5; cdr3_length: 13; clone_size: few; d_call: .; j_call: TRBJ2-3
cdr3_aa: CATSDPGQTNYGYTF; cdr3_nt: TGTGCCACCAGTGACCCGGGACAGACTAACTATGGCTACACCTTC; v_call: TRBV24-1; cdr3_length: 15; clone_size: few; d_call: TRBD1; j_call: TRBJ1-2
cdr3_aa: CASSLGLTYSYYEQYF; cdr3_nt: TGCGCCAGCAGCTTGGGACTAACCTATTCCTACTACGAGCAGTACTTC; v_call: TRBV5-1; cdr3_length: 16; clone_size: .; d_call: .; j_call: TRBJ2-7
cdr3_aa: CASSEDNRLGYTF; cdr3_nt: TGTGCCAGCAGTGAGGACAACCGCTTAGGCTACACCTTC; v_call: TRBV2; cdr3_length: 13; clone_size: many; d_call: .; j_call: TRBJ1-2
cdr3_aa: CSVEASGRSPYNEQFF; cdr3_nt: TGCAGCGTTGAGGCTAGCGGGAGGAGTCCCTACAATGAGCAGTTCTTC; v_call: TRBV29-1; cdr3_length: 16; clone_size: .; d_call: TRBD2; j_call: TRBJ2-1
cdr3_aa: CSVETGMNTEAFF; cdr3_nt: TGCAGCGTTGAAACAGGGATGAACACTGAAGCTTTCTTT; v_call: TRBV29-1; cdr3_length: 13; clone_size: many; d_call: .; j_call: TRBJ1-1
cdr3_aa: CASSEGGRRKNQPQHF; cdr3_nt: TGTGCCAGCAGTGAAGGGGGCAGAAGAAAGAATCAGCCCCAGCATTTT; v_call: TRBV2; cdr3_length: 16; clone_size: many; d_call: .; j_call: TRBJ1-5
cdr3_aa: CASSLTGNGYTF; cdr3_nt: TGTGCCAGCAGTTTGACGGGTAACGGCTACACCTTC; v_call: TRBV12-3/TRBV12-4; cdr3_length: 12; clone_size: many; d_call: .; j_call: TRBJ1-2
cdr3_aa: CASSTRGLAGVETQYF; cdr3_nt: TGTGCCAGCAGCACGAGAGGACTAGCGGGAGTTGAGACCCAGTACTTC; v_call: TRBV7-2; cdr3_length: 16; clone_size: many; d_call: TRBD2; j_call: TRBJ2-5
cdr3_aa: CASSQGPGEGEDIQYF; cdr3_nt: TGTGCCAGCAGCCAGGGACCGGGAGAGGGTGAAGACATTCAGTACTTC; v_call: TRBV14; cdr3_length: 16; clone_size: many; d_call: .; j_call: TRBJ2-4
cdr3_aa: CASSDNRAEQFF; cdr3_nt: TGTGCCAGCAGTGATAACCGGGCCGAGCAGTTCTTC; v_call: TRBV12-3/TRBV12-4; cdr3_length: 12; clone_size: many; d_call: .; j_call: TRBJ2-1
cdr3_aa: CSAGTYEQYF; cdr3_nt: TGCAGTGCAGGGACCTACGAGCAGTACTTC; v_call: TRBV20-1; cdr3_length: 10; clone_size: few; d_call: .; j_call: TRBJ2-7
cdr3_aa: CASSQEKVAEGTGELFF; cdr3_nt: TGCGCCAGCAGCCAAGAGAAGGTAGCGGAGGGGACCGGGGAGCTGTTTTTT; v_call: TRBV4-1; cdr3_length: 17; clone_size: .; d_call: .; j_call: TRBJ2-2
cdr3_aa: CATSRPGRLPGGDTQYF; cdr3_nt: TGTGCCACCAGCAGGCCCGGGAGGTTGCCTGGGGGAGATACGCAGTATTTT; v_call: TRBV15; cdr3_length: 17; clone_size: many; d_call: TRBD2; j_call: TRBJ2-3
cdr3_aa: CASSPQNGGRTEAFF; cdr3_nt: TGTGCCAGCAGCCCCCAGAACGGGGGGAGGACTGAAGCTTTCTTT; v_call: TRBV3-1; cdr3_length: 15; clone_size: many; d_call: .; j_call: TRBJ1-1
cdr3_aa: CASSFDELNEQFF; cdr3_nt: TGTGCCAGCAGTTTCGACGAGCTAAATGAGCAGTTCTTC; v_call: TRBV27; cdr3_length: 13; clone_size: .; d_call: .; j_call: TRBJ2-1
cdr3_aa: CASSPGQKETQYF; cdr3_nt: TGTGCCAGCAGCCCGGGACAGAAAGAGACCCAGTACTTC; v_call: TRBV5-5; cdr3_length: 13; clone_size: many; d_call: TRBD1; j_call: TRBJ2-5
cdr3_aa: CASSQGRGQNTEAFF; cdr3_nt: TGTGCCAGCAGCCAAGGCAGGGGGCAGAACACTGAAGCTTTCTTT; v_call: TRBV11-3; cdr3_length: 15; clone_size: many; d_call: TRBD1; j_call: TRBJ1-1
cdr3_aa: CSAPPGQGNYGYTF; cdr3_nt: TGCAGTGCTCCACCGGGACAGGGAAACTATGGCTACACCTTC; v_call: TRBV20-1; cdr3_length: 14; clone_size: many; d_call: TRBD1; j_call: TRBJ1-2
cdr3_aa: CSALPGLATDTQYF; cdr3_nt: TGCAGTGCTCTACCGGGACTAGCAACAGATACGCAGTATTTT; v_call: TRBV20-1; cdr3_length: 14; clone_size: many; d_call: TRBD2; j_call: TRBJ2-3
cdr3_aa: CASSLVQNNQPQHF; cdr3_nt: TGTGCCAGCAGCTTAGTGCAGAACAATCAGCCCCAGCATTTT; v_call: TRBV11-2; cdr3_length: 14; clone_size: few; d_call: .; j_call: TRBJ1-5
cdr3_aa: CASSLATASGSSYNEQFF; cdr3_nt: TGTGCCAGCAGCTTAGCTACCGCTAGCGGGAGCTCCTACAATGAGCAGTTCTTC; v_call: TRBV11-2; cdr3_length: 18; clone_size: few; d_call: TRBD2; j_call: TRBJ2-1
cdr3_aa: CATSAQGQGEHEQFF; cdr3_nt: TGTGCCACCAGTGCCCAGGGGCAGGGGGAACATGAGCAGTTCTTC; v_call: TRBV24-1; cdr3_length: 15; clone_size: .; d_call: TRBD1; j_call: TRBJ2-1
cdr3_aa: CAGSGTLSEQYF; cdr3_nt: TGTGCCGGTAGCGGGACCCTCTCCGAGCAGTACTTC; v_call: TRBV30; cdr3_length: 12; clone_size: many; d_call: TRBD2; j_call: TRBJ2-7
cdr3_aa: CASSLPPGAGPYEQYF; cdr3_nt: TGTGCCAGCAGTTTACCGCCCGGTGCAGGCCCCTACGAGCAGTACTTC; v_call: TRBV28; cdr3_length: 16; clone_size: once; d_call: .; j_call: TRBJ2-7
cdr3_aa: CASSYPSPGAGVVTDTQYF; cdr3_nt: TGTGCCAGCAGTTACCCCTCGCCGGGAGCGGGAGTTGTGACAGATACGCAGTATTTT; v_call: TRBV6-2/TRBV6-3; cdr3_length: 19; clone_size: .; d_call: TRBD2; j_call: TRBJ2-3
cdr3_aa: CASSLDLGTAGELFF; cdr3_nt: TGTGCCAGCAGCCTGGACCTCGGAACAGCCGGGGAGCTGTTTTTT; v_call: TRBV11-1; cdr3_length: 15; clone_size: .; d_call: .; j_call: TRBJ2-2
cdr3_aa: CATSPGVGTGGKVQYF; cdr3_nt: TGTGCCACCAGCCCAGGGGTTGGGACAGGGGGAAAGGTGCAGTACTTC; v_call: TRBV15; cdr3_length: 16; clone_size: .; d_call: TRBD1; j_call: TRBJ2-7
cdr3_aa: CASSQAWREKVGQFF; cdr3_nt: TGTGCCAGCAGCCAAGCTTGGAGGGAGAAGGTCGGGCAGTTCTTC; v_call: TRBV3-1; cdr3_length: 15; clone_size: many; d_call: .; j_call: TRBJ2-1
cdr3_aa: CASSLREETQYF; cdr3_nt: TGTGCCAGCAGCCTCAGGGAGGAGACCCAGTACTTC; v_call: TRBV11-2; cdr3_length: 12; clone_size: many; d_call: .; j_call: TRBJ2-5
cdr3_aa: CASSSLEYSNQPQHF; cdr3_nt: TGTGCCAGTAGTAGTCTCGAATATAGCAATCAGCCCCAGCATTTT; v_call: TRBV19; cdr3_length: 15; clone_size: .; d_call: .; j_call: TRBJ1-5
cdr3_aa: CASSAQQGLNEKLFF; cdr3_nt: TGTGCCAGCAGTGCCCAACAGGGACTGAATGAAAAACTGTTTTTT; v_call: TRBV2; cdr3_length: 15; clone_size: many; d_call: .; j_call: TRBJ1-4
cdr3_aa: CASSLGSGNYGYTF; cdr3_nt: TGTGCCAGCAGCTTAGGCTCAGGGAACTATGGCTACACCTTC; v_call: TRBV7-9; cdr3_length: 14; clone_size: many; d_call: .; j_call: TRBJ1-2
cdr3_aa: CASSGTGTSGYNEQFF; cdr3_nt: TGCGCCAGCAGCGGAACCGGGACTAGCGGTTACAATGAGCAGTTCTTC; v_call: TRBV5-1; cdr3_length: 16; clone_size: .; d_call: TRBD2; j_call: TRBJ2-1
cdr3_aa: CASSAVAAVNEQFF; cdr3_nt: TGTGCCAGCAGTGCGGTAGCGGCAGTCAATGAGCAGTTCTTC; v_call: TRBV27; cdr3_length: 14; clone_size: many; d_call: .; j_call: TRBJ2-1
cdr3_aa: CASQDRDRDIQYF; cdr3_nt: TGTGCCAGTCAAGACCGGGATAGGGACATTCAGTACTTC; v_call: TRBV19; cdr3_length: 13; clone_size: few; d_call: .; j_call: TRBJ2-4
cdr3_aa: CASSELRPHNYGYTF; cdr3_nt: TGTGCCAGCAGTGAACTTCGCCCACATAACTATGGCTACACCTTC; v_call: TRBV2; cdr3_length: 15; clone_size: many; d_call: .; j_call: TRBJ1-2
cdr3_aa: CASSFEEHGSDTQYF; cdr3_nt: TGTGCCAGCAGCTTCGAGGAACACGGGTCAGATACGCAGTATTTT; v_call: TRBV7-3; cdr3_length: 15; clone_size: .; d_call: .; j_call: TRBJ2-3
cdr3_aa: CASSLGQGARNYGYTF; cdr3_nt: TGTGCCAGCAGCTTGGGACAGGGGGCGAGAAACTATGGCTACACCTTC; v_call: TRBV7-9; cdr3_length: 16; clone_size: .; d_call: TRBD1; j_call: TRBJ1-2
cdr3_aa: CASTKDDYEKLFF; cdr3_nt: TGTGCCAGCACCAAAGATGACTATGAAAAACTGTTTTTT; v_call: TRBV12-3/TRBV12-4; cdr3_length: 13; clone_size: many; d_call: .; j_call: TRBJ1-4
cdr3_aa: CASSAGRTKNIQYF; cdr3_nt: TGTGCCAGCAGTGCAGGGAGGACCAAAAACATTCAGTACTTC; v_call: TRBV2; cdr3_length: 14; clone_size: many; d_call: .; j_call: TRBJ2-4
cdr3_aa: CASSSDSSGNTIYF; cdr3_nt: TGTGCCAGCAGTTCAGACTCATCTGGAAACACCATATATTTT; v_call: TRBV6-2/TRBV6-3; cdr3_length: 14; clone_size: few; d_call: .; j_call: TRBJ1-3
cdr3_aa: CASSKTSGRSPYNEQFF; cdr3_nt: TGTGCCAGCAGCAAGACTAGCGGGAGGAGTCCCTACAATGAGCAGTTCTTC; v_call: TRBV6-2/TRBV6-3; cdr3_length: 17; clone_size: few; d_call: TRBD2; j_call: TRBJ2-1
cdr3_aa: CASSRTSRHYEQYF; cdr3_nt: TGTGCCAGTAGTCGGACATCTCGACACTACGAGCAGTACTTC; v_call: TRBV19; cdr3_length: 14; clone_size: .; d_call: .; j_call: TRBJ2-7
cdr3_aa: CASGRHQEREQFF; cdr3_nt: TGTGCCAGCGGGCGCCACCAGGAGCGTGAGCAGTTCTTC; v_call: TRBV6-1; cdr3_length: 13; clone_size: many; d_call: .; j_call: TRBJ2-1